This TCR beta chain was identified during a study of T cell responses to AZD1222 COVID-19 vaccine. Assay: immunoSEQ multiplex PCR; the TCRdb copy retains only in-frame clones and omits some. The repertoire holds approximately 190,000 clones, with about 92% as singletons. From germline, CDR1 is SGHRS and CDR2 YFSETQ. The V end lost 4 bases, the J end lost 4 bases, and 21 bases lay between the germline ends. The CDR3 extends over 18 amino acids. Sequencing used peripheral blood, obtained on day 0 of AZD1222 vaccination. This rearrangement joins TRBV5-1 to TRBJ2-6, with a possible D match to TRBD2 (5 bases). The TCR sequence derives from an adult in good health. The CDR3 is CASSPVGLALGGANVLTF. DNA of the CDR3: TGCGCCAGCAGCCCCGTGGGCCTAGCTCTCGGCGGGGCCAACGTCCTGACTTTC.